This note documents a single TCR beta chain sequence. Original analysis: Estimation of nucleated cell counts relied on the amplification of reference gene primers. Assay used: immunoSEQ multiplex PCR; TCRdb lists only in-frame clones, some missing. D and trimming were read from the DNA, whereas the V and J calls and clone size are those reported in that table. The profile shows a few hundred thousand clones, approximately 89% of them singletons. This sample was taken from a study of blood T cell repertoires in COVID-19. As for the study in general: Sites across the United States, Italy and Spain contributed samples from acute and convalescent COVID-19. T cells, B-cell-depleted T cells, or PBMCs provided the cDNA or gDNA that served as material.

Unmatched junction bases numbered 13, after V lost 5 bases and J lost 11 bases. CDR1 and CDR2 from the germline V gene are MNHEY and SMNVEV (reference sequence). The length of the CDR3 is 15 residues. The V gene is TRBV27, the J gene TRBJ2-1; TRBD2 agrees at 9 bases. Sequenced input: peripheral blood. This sequence was found in a woman in her twenties or thirties who had recovered from COVID-19. CDR3 region: CASSPSGSGGSQQFF. CDR3 in DNA: TGTGCCAGCAGTCCCTCGGGAAGCGGGGGGTCTCAGCAGTTCTTC.